This section outlines one T cell receptor beta chain sequence together with its context. No antigen is known for it. Relapse after autologous stem cell transplantation occurred in every patient, and brentuximab vedotin exposure varied. This sample was taken from a study of PD-1 blockade in classical Hodgkin lymphoma. Study as a whole: Nivolumab was given intravenously to patients at 3 mg/kg every 2 weeks.

V dropped 7 bases and J dropped 5; count of bases not matched to a gene: 6. The CDR3 totals 13 residues. Germline values: CDR1 MNHEY, CDR2 SVGAGI. Study results and limitations: CD4+ TCR diversity, unlike CD8+, climbed significantly by C4D1. With respect to the repertoire differences, their causes, possibly disease activity or prior therapy, remain undefined. Complete responders possessed baseline diversity comparable to newly diagnosed patients.

The protocol was immunoSEQ multiplex PCR, while the TCRdb copy is restricted to in-frame clones and leaves out a portion. The sample has tens of thousands of clones, roughly nine tenths seen once. The TCR originated in a human donor with classical Hodgkin lymphoma. This specimen was peripheral blood mononuclear cells (PBMCs), taken before the second cycle of nivolumab. V gene TRBV6-5 combines with J gene TRBJ2-7; 9 bases are a match to TRBD1. Here the CDR3 reads CASMGTGRHEQYF. The CDR3 DNA reads TGTGCCAGCATGGGGACAGGGAGACACGAGCAGTACTTC.